This T cell receptor beta chain emerged from a study of cytomegalovirus exposure and HLA in healthy donors (dated by TCRdb to 2015 to 2018). Concerning the study at large: According to an earlier analysis of a few hundred of the donors, some 170 million T cells yielded some 110 million unique TCR beta sequences and roughly 280 Gb of sequence data. A later analysis re-analyzed previously published TCR beta repertoires from hundreds of donors and added high-resolution HLA genotyping to study TCR occurrence patterns. Class I and class II HLA loci were covered by the typing at four-digit resolution. The study aimed to test whether signatures of past pathogen exposure could be identified by cataloging public T cell receptors. An earlier analysis of several hundred of the donors applied high-throughput TCR beta sequencing to assess whether each TCR beta V gene segment acted as functional or pseudogenic. Of the approximately 400 genotyped donors, approximately 83% fell in the genetic ancestry cluster associated with self-reported Caucasian donors. Among around 400 genotyped donors of the cohort, an average of around 240,000 unique TCR beta nucleotide sequences were sequenced per donor, 15% to 20% of them non-productive. Several DR-DQ haplotypes were treated as single units for association and clustering because of strong linkage in the cohort. The later analysis used no new phenotypic data to find candidate immune exposures, relying instead on TCR beta sequences and their occurrence across donors. High-throughput TCR immunosequencing, statistical association of individual TCRs with disease status, and machine learning were combined to predict cytomegalovirus infection status. In addition to the first cohort of approximately 650 subjects, a separate validation cohort of approximately 130 different subjects was used. Every repertoire in the discovery cohort had been generated on one and the same sequencing platform. Donor age, sex, ethnicity and CMV serostatus were compiled together with the repertoire data. The study profiled the T cell repertoires of hundreds of subjects by immunosequencing and related them to cytomegalovirus serostatus. An early release that covered 640 HLA-typed donors contained approximately 320 gigabases of sequencing data and 80 million or so unique TCR sequences. Typing coverage differed by locus: A, B, C, DRB1 and DQB1 were typed in about 629-640 donors, DQA1 in about 550, DPA1 in 600 to 610, and DPB1 in around 490. A later genetic analysis took genome-wide SNP genotypes for about 55% of the 666 donors and used that subset as a discovery cohort.

The cohort consisted of hundreds of healthy bone marrow donors. At the time of sampling, every cohort member was nominally healthy, though immune exposures that went unrecorded were likely present. The donor was CMV seronegative and was included in the group of a few hundred seronegative cohort members. A peripheral blood sample was collected from each donor, and TCR beta sequencing was performed on peripheral blood mononuclear cells. Genomic DNA was extracted from the blood cell samples with the Qiagen DNeasy Blood Extraction Kit. The CDR3 holds 15 amino acids from the cysteine to the phenylalanine. The sequence is cut down to CDR3 DNA, 45 bases in frame from base 1. The junction shows trimming of 8 bases on V and 0 bases on J, plus 16 bases between the germline ends. The germline V gene gives CDR1 as KGHSH and CDR2 as LQKENI. Overall study results and their limits: A later genetic analysis associated a missense DCLRE1C variant with V-gene and J-gene trimming of TCR beta chains, and an independent cohort replicated the association. In a later analysis, HLA-associated TCR beta chains were found to be more clonally expanded and to have lower generation probabilities than equally common non-associated chains. In a later genetic analysis, fewer N-insertions in productive TCRs were reported among donors in an Asian-associated ancestry cluster than the roughly 700-donor mean. The earlier analysis of approximately 540 of the donors excluded 15 to 20 rarely observed V segments, including chromosome 9 orphons, because counts were too low. Cytomegalovirus status was reported to be diagnosed by the classifier with high specificity and sensitivity in both the original and validation cohorts. A further reported finding was that TCR beta sequences accurately predicted the HLA-A and HLA-B alleles for most subjects in the first cohort. According to a later analysis, parvovirus B19, influenza, CMV and Epstein-Barr virus appeared linked to several top co-occurrence clusters. Linkage disequilibrium might explain the correlated functional status among segregating V segments, but an unknown experimental factor could not be excluded. CMV serostatus was the only immune exposure information available for the cohort. A later analysis found that TCR association rates varied across HLA loci, with DRB1 alleles showing the most associated TCRs and HLA-C alleles the fewest. At a false discovery rate of 0.05, a later analysis linked 15,000 to 20,000 TCR beta sequences to specific HLA alleles. Because HLA typing was missing for some donors at each locus, association tests included only the typed subset. A total of 164 TCR beta chains were listed by the study as associated with cytomegalovirus. Sequencing depth was assumed to be roughly uniform across donors in the presence/absence analyses, though that assumption may not hold. A later analysis found that most CMV-associated TCR beta chains appeared HLA-restricted, with HLA associations seemingly driven largely by CMV exposure. The authors suggested that the approach could potentially be extended to other disease states and immunological phenotypes. Some IMGT-functional V segments, including TRBV6-2 and TRBV6-3, could not be told apart with the 87-base-pair reads, so those segments were excluded. The sequencing pipeline was judged likely to have produced a cluster of highly shared sequence variants as a technical artifact. In an earlier analysis of more than 450 of the donors, most TCR beta V segments were observed in productive rearrangements about 90% or about 30% of the time, broadly matching IMGT annotations. Most TCR sequences were observed very rarely across donors, whereas some public TCRs were present in many individuals. A few of the identified cytomegalovirus-associated TCR beta chains were confirmed in vitro to be specific for cytomegalovirus antigens. In this cohort, only TCR beta chains were sequenced, and detectable features were limited by the absence of alpha or paired-chain data. Assigning TCR associations to individual alleles was difficult when HLA alleles, especially DR and DQ, strongly co-occurred.

With regard to this clone: Its cognate antigen has yet to be identified. Within one base of it there is no much larger clone, and no base qualities were kept.

Receptor amplification or capture employed the immunoSEQ multiplex PCR assay. A mixture of 60 forward primers for TCR Vbeta segments and 13 reverse primers for TCR Jbeta segments was used in the multiplex PCR. A multiplex PCR assay on genomic DNA amplified the CDR3 region of rearranged TCR beta genes. The amplified TCR beta libraries were sequenced on the Illumina HiSeq System as 87-base-pair reads. The original pipeline was this. In a later analysis, about 80 million unique TCR beta chains were counted across the 500 to 850 repertoires, and roughly 10 million of these chains were shared by at least two donors. Raw reads were error-corrected and collapsed into unique sequences by a nearest-neighbor algorithm in which closely related sequences were merged to remove PCR and sequencing errors. Alignment of CDR3 sequences to IMGT reference sequences was used to assign V, D and J gene segments. For a sequence to be retained, a match of at least six nucleotides to both a V gene segment and a J gene segment was required. Rearrangements were classified as productive when the CDR3 lacked stop codons and remained in frame with V and J, and all other rearrangements were classified as non-productive. CDR3 was defined by IMGT convention, running from the second conserved V-encoded cysteine to the conserved J-encoded phenylalanine. Sequences without an unambiguous match to a single V gene segment were excluded from the earlier analysis of about 600 of the donors. An earlier analysis of several hundred of the donors called V segments functional above 56.7% productive rearrangements and segregating when the between-donor standard deviation exceeded 5%. A statistical classification framework was built to diagnose cytomegalovirus status from the catalog of TCR beta chain sequences. A later analysis assigned V and J genes by comparing TCR nucleotide sequences with IMGT/GENE-DB human TR gene sequences. A later analysis assigned CDR3 sequences and most-parsimonious VDJ recombination scenarios with the TCRdist pipeline. In a later analysis, each TCR beta chain was defined by its CDR3 amino acid sequence together with its V-gene family, and reads without a unique V-gene family were excluded. To address suspected cross-contamination and a sequencing artifact, a later analysis removed under 600 highly shared, low-generation-probability nucleotide sequences. In a later analysis, a clonal expansion index was calculated for each public chain from normalized within-repertoire ranks of inferred template counts. Generation probabilities in a later analysis came from a VDJ recombination model fitted to out-of-frame rearrangements, and those results were checked against IGoR. In a later analysis, TCR-TCR, TCR-HLA and TCR-CMV co-occurrence was scored with hypergeometric tests, and a repertoire-size bias correction was applied to TCR pairs. False discovery rates were estimated in a later analysis by permuting HLA or CMV assignments 20 times. In a later analysis, co-occurring TCRs were grouped using DBSCAN, with TCRdist sequence similarity added in when clustering inside HLA-allele-positive subsets. Co-occurrence clustering excluded repertoires with fewer than 30,000 or more than 120,000 public chains, plus five with anomalous nucleotide sharing. TCRdb took over this immuneACCESS table, retaining in-frame rearrangements with V and J assigned. Such tables are incomplete; in checked studies, under half of the missing clones stem from an unresolved V gene, and the remainder is unexplained. V and J calls and clone size are those listed in that table; D and trimming were worked out from the DNA. This sample is represented by roughly 70,000 clones; roughly four fifths of them were singletons. 5.5% to 7.5% of the sample is held by the ten biggest clonotypes.

The rearranged segments are TRBV18 and TRBJ1-2; the D gene lacks a confident call. Sequenced input: PBMCs. The origin of this receptor is a man aged 50 or older in good health and CMV-seronegative. The CDR3 loop reads CASTSPERPNYGYTF. The sequence in DNA is TGTGCCAGCACATCACCGGAGCGGCCTAACTATGGCTACACCTTC.